A single sample is the source of the 14 T cell receptor beta chains below, sequenced in a study of cytomegalovirus exposure and HLA in healthy donors. Profiling relied on immunoSEQ multiplex PCR, and the TCRdb table lists in-frame clones only, not all of them. The sample consists of 150,000 to 200,000 clones, roughly 80% of them appearing once. Sequenced: PBMCs. Receptor source: a woman aged 18-29 years in good health and CMV-seropositive.

V and J are TRBV4-2 and TRBJ1-1, with TRBD1 identical over 8 bases. The CDR3 totals 14 residues. Per the germline V gene, CDR1 is LGHNA and CDR2 is YNFKEQ. Unmatched junction bases numbered 3, after V lost 3 bases and J lost 3 bases. CDR3 nucleotide sequence: TGTGCCAGCAGCCATGCGGACAGGGACACTGAAGCTTTCTTT. This encodes CASSHADRDTEAFF.

This chain uses TRBV11-2 with TRBJ1-2; D uncertain. Between the trimmed V and J ends, which lost 5 bases and 2 bases, there was a span of 24 bases. Per germline, CDR1 SGHAT and CDR2 FQNNGV. This CDR3 comprises 18 residues. As DNA, the CDR3 is TGTGCCAGCAGCCGTCGAACCGACTACGCCAGGAGGAACTATGGCTACACCTTC. Protein sequence: CASSRRTDYARRNYGYTF.

This chain links TRBV10-3 with TRBJ1-2; 10 bases fit TRBD1. The V gene's germline CDR1 is ENHRY and CDR2 SYGVKD. CDR3 size: 15 residues. Trimming removed 0 bases from V and 6 bases from J; junction bases left unmatched: 4. CDR3 DNA sequence: TGTGCCATCAGTGAGTCAGGGGACAGGGGTCATGGCTACACCTTC. It encodes CAISESGDRGHGYTF.

The chain combines TRBV29-1 with TRBJ1-4, with TRBD1 matching 11 bases. The ends lost 7 bases at V and 6 bases at J; junction bases unmatched: 4. This CDR3 region has 13 residues. The germline V gene encodes CDR1 SQVTM and CDR2 ANQGSEA. CDR3 amino acids: CSAGQGAHEKLFF. CDR3 DNA sequence: TGCAGCGCCGGACAGGGGGCGCATGAAAAACTGTTTTTT.

This clone turned up a few times. The chain recombines TRBV10-3 with TRBJ1-2; tentatively, D is TRBD1 (5 bases). The CDR3 consists of 15 residues. The V end was cut by 6 bases, the J end by 7 bases, with 21 bases between. Germline CDR1 and CDR2: ENHRY and SYGVKD. CDR3 in DNA: TGTGCCATCAGCCCCTCAGGGTCTCCCGTCTCTGGCTACACCTTC. The encoded protein is CAISPSGSPVSGYTF.

The CDR3 is CASSLGLAGIQETQYF. For the CDR3, the DNA is TGTGCCAGCAGCTTAGGGCTAGCGGGGATACAAGAGACCCAGTACTTC. The chain combines TRBV11-3 with TRBJ2-5; TRBD2 matches 9 bases. J was trimmed by 2 bases and V by 1 base; bases with no gene match: 5. Per germline, CDR1 SGHNT and CDR2 YENEEA. The CDR3 totals 16 residues.

The V and J genes are TRBV5-3 and TRBJ1-2; D perhaps matches TRBD1 (5 bases). TRBV5-3 is designated an ORF whose function remains uncertain. Deletions cut 1 base from V and 4 bases from J, with 11 bases between. CDR3 length: 14 residues. CDR3 DNA: TGTGCCAGAAGCTTGCGAACAGGACGCTATGGCTACACCTTC. Translating gives CARSLRTGRYGYTF.

This clone is a singleton in its sample. This sequence joins TRBV2 and TRBJ2-1, with a tentative D call TRBD1 (5 bases). The CDR3 totals 15 residues. The germline V gene has CDR1 SNHLY and CDR2 FYNNEI. V lost 8 bases and J lost 5, with 19 bases in between. The CDR3 region is CASVGRGLPDNEQFF. The CDR3 DNA reads TGTGCCAGCGTCGGTAGGGGCCTTCCGGACAATGAGCAGTTCTTC.

The chain carries TRBV6-1 and TRBJ1-5; the D gene is possibly TRBD1 (5 bases). From germline, CDR1 is MNHNS and CDR2 SASEGT. This CDR3 contains 13 residues. V dropped 2 bases and J dropped 9 bases, with 11 bases sitting between them. The CDR3 nucleotides are TGTGCCAGCAGTGAAAGGGGTGTCATGCCCCAGCATTTT. This encodes CASSERGVMPQHF.

The V and J genes are TRBV5-1 and TRBJ2-7, with D perhaps matching TRBD2 (6 bases). This CDR3 has 14 residues. V shed 0 bases and J shed 5 bases, with 12 bases lying between them. CDR1 is SGHRS and CDR2 is YFSETQ in the germline V gene. The CDR3 here is CASSLGGREDEQYF. In nucleotides, the CDR3 is TGCGCCAGCAGCTTGGGTGGCAGGGAGGACGAGCAGTACTTC.

To note about this clone: This same CDR3 is encoded by further DNA sequences in the sample. This chain's CDR3 is CASSSQETQYF. The CDR3 DNA reads TGTGCCAGCAGCTCTCAAGAGACCCAGTACTTC. V is TRBV2 and J is TRBJ2-5; D is undetermined. The CDR3 spans 11 residues. Looked up from germline, CDR1 is SNHLY and CDR2 is FYNNEI. Trimming took 6 bases from V and 2 from J, leaving 4 bases between them.

The chain joins TRBV2 to TRBJ2-3; 9 positions match TRBD2. The CDR3 extends over 15 amino acids. CDR1 and CDR2 from the germline V gene are SNHLY and FYNNEI. The V gene end was trimmed by 4 bases and the J gene end by 3 bases; junction bases not matched to a gene: 5. The CDR3 DNA reads TGTGCCAGCAGTGGCCAAGCGGGGGGAACAGATACGCAGTATTTT. Encoded protein: CASSGQAGGTDTQYF.

A single count supports this clone. The gene calls are TRBV6-4 and TRBJ1-5; D gene uncertain. The germline V gene has CDR1 MRHNA and CDR2 SNTAGT. There are 15 residues in the CDR3. V gave up 9 bases and J gave up 8 bases, with 23 bases separating them. Here the CDR3 DNA reads TGTGCCAGTCGGAAAAAATGGGAGGTCTATGAGCCCCAGCATTTT. Translated, it gives CASRKKWEVYEPQHF.

The genes are TRBV5-8 and TRBJ1-1; D unresolved. CDR1 and CDR2 from the germline V gene are SGHTS and YDEGEE. The germline V and J ends were trimmed by 4 bases and 7 bases, with 8 bases remaining between them. This CDR3 comprises 11 residues. For the CDR3, the DNA is TGTGCCAGCAGCGAGGCAGTTGAAGCTTTCTTT. Its protein is CASSEAVEAFF.